The 27 T cell receptor beta chains listed next were all sequenced from one sample in a study of control samples from healthy donors and cancer patients. Sequenced by immunoSEQ multiplex PCR; TCRdb stores in-frame clones only, minus some. The top ten clones hold 7.8% of a sample with approximately 100,000 clones, around 89% of them seen once. The sample was blood. These receptors originate from a man in his thirties or forties in good health.

The rearrangement joins TRBV2 to TRBJ1-5, with TRBD1 as a possible D gene (6 bases). Germline-derived CDR1 and CDR2 are SNHLY and FYNNEI. This CDR3 spans 13 amino acids. Trimming stripped 7 bases from V and 5 bases from J, with 12 bases between. CDR3 DNA: TGTGCCAGCACAGGGGTTCGTTATCAGCCCCAGCATTTT. Its translation is CASTGVRYQPQHF.

The chain employs TRBV28 and TRBJ1-4; the D gene is possibly TRBD1 (5 bases). The V gene lost 6 bases and the J gene lost 13 bases, with 15 bases spanning the gap. This CDR3 comprises 12 residues. In germline, CDR1 is MDHEN, CDR2 SYDVKM. This CDR3 reads CASSPGLGTLFF. In DNA, the CDR3 is TGTGCCAGCAGCCCAGGGTTAGGAACACTGTTTTTT. The entire variable domain, with the rest obtained from reference TRBV28 and TRBJ1-4, is as follows: DVKVTQSSRYLVKRTGEKVFLECVQDMDHENMFWYRQDPGLGLRLIYFSYDVKMKEKGDIPEGYSVSREKKERFSLILESASTNQTSMYLCASSPGLGTLFFGSGTQLSVL.

This chain joins TRBV4-1 and TRBJ2-7, with TRBD2 matching over 9 bases. This CDR3 region has 20 residues. V dropped 0 bases and J dropped 1; count of bases not matched to a gene: 16. Germline values: CDR1 MGHRA, CDR2 YSYEKL. The CDR3 loop is CASSQDYLAGDSLGSYEQYF. The CDR3 nucleotides are TGCGCCAGCAGCCAAGATTATTTAGCGGGAGACTCCCTGGGGTCCTACGAGCAGTACTTC.

This rearrangement joins TRBV2 to TRBJ2-7; TRBD1 or TRBD2 may be the D gene (6 bases each). The germline V gene has CDR1 SNHLY and CDR2 FYNNEI. The CDR3 spans 23 residues. V was cut by 7 bases and J by 4 bases, with 44 bases left in between. Written as DNA, the CDR3 is TGTGCCAGCATGCCAGGGACCACTGTGAAGCCATTAGGGGGGCGGGGCCGCCTGTACGAGCAGTACGTC. Translating gives CASMPGTTVKPLGGRGRLYEQYV.

The chain recombines TRBV30 with TRBJ1-1; weak D call: TRBD1 (6 bases). Germline V gene data show CDR1 as GTSNPN and CDR2 as SVGIG (reference sequence). With 5 bases removed from V and 3 bases from J, the gap between germline ends came to 19 bases. The CDR3 totals 15 residues. The CDR3 region is CAWLKGQGRDTEAFF. Written as DNA, the CDR3 is TGTGCCTGGCTCAAGGGGCAGGGGCGGGACACTGAAGCTTTCTTT.

This clone was counted a few times. This sequence joins TRBV2 and TRBJ1-2, with D unresolved. Per the germline V gene, CDR1 is SNHLY and CDR2 is FYNNEI. V gave up 1 base and J gave up 7 bases, with 13 bases separating them. This CDR3 is 14 amino acids long. CDR3 nucleotide sequence: TGTGCCAGCAGTGAAGAAAGAGGCCTGGGTGGCTACACCTTC. Its translation is CASSEERGLGGYTF.

This chain links TRBV14 with TRBJ2-4; unclear D gene. Deletions cut 1 base from V and 7 bases from J, with 2 bases between. Germline CDR1 reads SGHDN; CDR2 reads FVKESK. The CDR3 spans 11 residues. The CDR3 protein is CASSQGNIQYF. CDR3 nucleotide sequence: TGTGCCAGCAGCCAAGGGAACATTCAGTACTTC.

This chain joins TRBV6-6 and TRBJ1-6; the match to TRBD1 covers 7 bases. The length of the CDR3 is 19 residues. The trim removed 6 bases at V and 4 bases at J, leaving 18 bases unmatched. Germline loops: CDR1 MNHNY, CDR2 SVGAGI (reference sequence). The chain's CDR3 is CASSSQGVGPLGYNSPLHF. The CDR3 nucleotides read TGTGCCAGCAGCTCGCAGGGGGTAGGACCCCTCGGATATAATTCACCCCTCCACTTT.

The J gene is TRBJ1-2, the V gene TRBV5-1; 8 nucleotides match TRBD1. The CDR3 runs to 14 residues. J was trimmed by 4 bases and V by 0 bases; bases with no gene match: 2. CDR1 and CDR2 from the germline V gene are SGHRS and YFSETQ. The CDR3 sequence: CASSLEGQVYGYTF. CDR3 nucleotides: TGCGCCAGCAGCTTGGAGGGACAGGTCTATGGCTACACCTTC. Filled out from reference TRBV5-1 and TRBJ1-2, the complete variable domain reads KAGVTQTPRYLIKTRGQQVTLSCSPISGHRSVSWYQQTPGQGLQFLFEYFSETQRNKGNFPGRFSGRQFSNSRSEMNVSTLELGDSALYLCASSLEGQVYGYTFGSGTRLTVV.

V and J are TRBV6-5 and TRBJ2-5; 7 bases are shared with TRBD2. Germline V gene data show CDR1 as MNHEY and CDR2 as SVGAGI. The CDR3 length is 15 residues. J lost 5 bases, V lost 0 bases, and 6 bases had no gene match. CDR3 in DNA: TGTGCCAGCAGTTACTCGGGTCAGGGAGGGGAGACCCAGTACTTC. Translating gives CASSYSGQGGETQYF.

The chain has TRBV29-1 and TRBJ1-2; D uncertain. The CDR3 is made up of 11 amino acids. From germline, CDR1 is SQVTM and CDR2 ANQGSEA. V lost 4 bases to trimming and J lost 5 bases, with 8 bases between them. The CDR3 loop is CSVVEGYGYTF. The CDR3 DNA is TGCAGCGTTGTCGAGGGTTATGGCTACACCTTC. Full variable domain (missing parts from reference TRBV29-1 and TRBJ1-2): SAVISQKPSRDICQRGTSLTIQCQVDSQVTMMFWYRQQPGQSLTLIATANQGSEATYESGFVIDKFPISRPNLTFSTLTVSNMSPEDSSIYLCSVVEGYGYTFGSGTRLTVV.

The gene calls are TRBV6-5 and TRBJ2-3, with D possibly TRBD1 on 6 matching bases. This CDR3 comprises 13 residues. Trimming took off 6 bases at V and 4 bases at J, with 11 bases between the two ends. Germline loops: CDR1 MNHEY, CDR2 SVGAGI. CDR3 DNA sequence: TGTGCCAGCAGAGTGGCAGGGGCAGATACGCAGTATTTT. This translates into CASRVAGADTQYF.

The rearrangement uses TRBV11-2 and TRBJ2-2; D is possibly TRBD2 (6 bases). V was trimmed by 5 bases and J by 7 bases, leaving 17 bases between them. Germline CDR1 and CDR2: SGHAT and FQNNGV. This CDR3 is built from 15 residues. CDR3 sequence: CASSQPAGRGGELFF. The CDR3 nucleotides are TGTGCCAGCAGCCAACCGGCGGGAAGAGGCGGGGAGCTGTTTTTT.

The chain recombines TRBV4-1 with TRBJ1-2, with no clear D. CDR3 length equals 12 residues. Trimming left V 0 bases short and J 5 bases short, with 4 bases between. Germline V gene lookup returns CDR1 MGHRA and CDR2 YSYEKL. The CDR3 DNA reads TGCGCCAGCAGCCAAGATCCGTATGGCTACACCTTC. Translated, it gives CASSQDPYGYTF.

The CDR3 DNA reads TGTGCCACCAGCAGGCCCCCAGGGGGCAATGAGCAGTTCTTC. Its translation is CATSRPPGGNEQFF. The J gene is TRBJ2-1, the V gene TRBV15; 7 bases are shared with TRBD1. The CDR3 runs 14 residues. J lost 6 bases, V lost 3 bases, and 5 bases had no gene match. Germline-derived CDR1 and CDR2 are LNHNV and YYDKDF (reference sequence).

The chain couples TRBV6-5 to TRBJ2-3; D perhaps matches TRBD2 (5 bases). Trimming pared 6 bases from V and 1 base from J, leaving 14 bases between. This CDR3 is built from 15 residues. Germline values: CDR1 MNHEY, CDR2 SVGAGI. Written as DNA, the CDR3 is TGTGCCAGCAGCACTGAGGGCCGGGGCACAGATACGCAGTATTTT. This gives the protein CASSTEGRGTDTQYF.

V is TRBV11-2 and J is TRBJ2-6; no firm D call. Between the trimmed V and J ends, which lost 0 bases and 0 bases, there was a span of 3 bases. The CDR3 is 15 residues long. Germline CDR1 is SGHAT and CDR2 is FQNNGV. CDR3 amino acids: CASSLDSSGANVLTF. CDR3 nucleotides: TGTGCCAGCAGCTTAGACAGCTCTGGGGCCAACGTCCTGACTTTC.

This clone appeared once. The J gene is TRBJ1-1, the V gene TRBV5-1, with D unresolved. The V end was cut by 4 bases, the J end by 1 base, with 14 bases between. Germline loops: CDR1 SGHRS, CDR2 YFSETQ. CDR3 length equals 15 residues. The CDR3 DNA reads as TGCGCCAGCAGCCTCCTCCCCCAGGAGAACACTGAAGCTTTCTTT. This codes for CASSLLPQENTEAFF.

J is TRBJ2-3 and V is TRBV15; D call uncertain. The CDR3 is 13 residues long. V was trimmed by 8 bases and J by 6 bases, leaving 15 bases between them. Germline V lookup: CDR1 LNHNV, CDR2 YYDKDF (reference sequence). CDR3 sequence (DNA): TGTGCCACCGCGGCCTTGACGGTGGATACGCAGTATTTT. Its translation: CATAALTVDTQYF.

This clone is a singleton in its sample. V and J are TRBV7-2 and TRBJ2-7; D is unresolved. The germline V gene encodes CDR1 SGHTA and CDR2 FQGNSA. This CDR3 spans 13 amino acids. The ends were cut back, 2 bases at V and 1 base at J, with 6 bases in the middle. This CDR3 reads CASSLKGSYEQYF. The CDR3 region has the DNA TGTGCCAGCAGCTTAAAAGGATCCTACGAGCAGTACTTC.

This chain links TRBV9 with TRBJ2-1; 7 bases are a match to TRBD1. Germline CDR1 is SGDLS and CDR2 is YYNGEE. V lost 4 bases to trimming and J lost 2 bases; unmatched junction nucleotides: 21. The CDR3 is 20 amino acids. The CDR3 spells CASSPYLPRRTGGPYNEQFF. CDR3 bases: TGTGCCAGCAGCCCCTATCTACCCCGAAGGACAGGCGGCCCCTACAATGAGCAGTTCTTC.

The V and J genes are TRBV4-1 and TRBJ1-6; the match to TRBD1 covers 9 bases. Germline V gene lookup returns CDR1 MGHRA and CDR2 YSYEKL. This CDR3 has 17 residues. With V trimmed by 1 base and J by 7 bases, 8 bases remained unmatched. The CDR3: CASSQGSRGQGNSPLHF. CDR3 in DNA: TGCGCCAGCAGCCAAGGGTCGCGAGGACAGGGGAATTCACCCCTCCACTTT.

The chain joins TRBV5-1 to TRBJ1-2; D is unresolved. There are 14 residues in the CDR3. V was cut by 5 bases and J by 0 bases, with 11 bases left in between. The germline V gene encodes CDR1 SGHRS and CDR2 YFSETQ. Here the CDR3 DNA reads TGCGCCAGCAGGGCCACACCGTCTAACTATGGCTACACCTTC. Translated: CASRATPSNYGYTF.

The V call is TRBV5-5, the J call TRBJ2-7, with D tentatively TRBD2 (5 bases). Looked up from germline, CDR1 is SGHKS and CDR2 is YYEKEE (reference sequence). V shed 3 bases and J shed 4 bases, with 14 bases lying between them. The CDR3 is made up of 14 amino acids. CDR3 bases: TGTGCCAGCAGCTCCGGGGTGGACCCTTACGAGCAGTACGTC. It encodes CASSSGVDPYEQYV.

The chain couples TRBV10-2 to TRBJ1-2, with D tentatively TRBD1 (6 bases). The germline CDR1 and CDR2 sequences are WSHSY and SAAADI. This CDR3 contains 15 residues. The V and J ends lost 2 bases and 4 bases respectively, with 14 bases between them. Here the CDR3 reads CASSEGGSELYGYTF. The DNA for the CDR3 is TGCGCCAGCAGTGAGGGGGGCAGCGAACTCTATGGCTACACCTTC.

This clone appeared once. The chain recombines TRBV2 with TRBJ1-2; D is possibly TRBD1 (6 bases). This CDR3 comprises 14 residues. Trimming took 5 bases from V and 4 from J, leaving 14 bases between them. Germline CDR1 is SNHLY and CDR2 is FYNNEI. The CDR3 DNA follows: TGTGCCAGCAGTTACAGGGAGGGGGTCTATGGCTACACCTTC. Amino acid sequence: CASSYREGVYGYTF. The whole variable domain, filled in from reference TRBV2 and TRBJ1-2, reads EPEVTQTPSHQVTQMGQEVILRCVPISNHLYFYWYRQILGQKVEFLVSFYNNEISEKSEIFDDQFSVERPDGSNFTLKIRSTKLEDSAMYFCASSYREGVYGYTFGSGTRLTVV.

The chain carries TRBV4-3 and TRBJ1-6; D is perhaps TRBD1 (5 bases). The germline V and J ends were trimmed by 0 bases and 1 base, with 7 bases remaining between them. CDR3 size: 16 residues. The germline V gene has CDR1 LGHNA and CDR2 YSLEER. The CDR3 region is CASSQEGGSYNSPLHF. The DNA of the CDR3 is TGCGCCAGCAGCCAAGAGGGGGGGTCCTATAATTCACCCCTCCACTTT.